This record looks at one T cell receptor (beta chain) sequence and its context. Its antigen remains unknown. The sample is drawn from a study of cytomegalovirus exposure and HLA in healthy donors. The junction had 8 bases not matched to a gene; V was cut back by 5 bases and J by 6 bases. Germline lookup yields CDR1 SGHNT and CDR2 YYREEE (reference sequence). The CDR3 has 15 residues. 13 Jbeta primers and 60 Vbeta primers were used for the PCR. TCRdb's copy holds only in-frame clones and misses some; the assay was immunoSEQ multiplex PCR. The profile shows 55,000 to 75,000 clones, around 79% of them singletons. Findings and limits, study-wide: HLA-A and HLA-B allele assignments for most subjects were reportedly predicted accurately using TCR beta sequences. Cytomegalovirus status, reportedly, was diagnosed with high specificity and sensitivity by the classifier. One cluster of highly shared sequence variants probably arose as a sequencing artifact. Data from an earlier analysis indicated that most TCR beta V segments were productive either about 87% or about 30% of the time.

The sequence was obtained from a woman aged 30 to 39 in good health and CMV-seropositive. The sequencing sample was made of PBMCs. V is TRBV5-4 and J is TRBJ2-1, with 10 bases lining up with TRBD2. The CDR3 bases are TGTGCCAGCAGTACATCTAGCGGGAGTTCCAATGAGCAGTTCTTC. The encoded protein is CASSTSSGSSNEQFF.